This TCR beta chain was obtained from a study of T cells expressing NK-cell markers. The CDR3 runs 18 residues. CDR1 and CDR2 from the germline V gene are SQVTM and ANQGSEA. The cDNA for TCR beta came from 5'RACE template switching with UMIs. For each CDR3 protein, TCRdb gives one entry from its re-call of the 5' RACE reads, without DNA. The sample holds over 350,000 distinct CDR3 sequences. The receptor was derived from a woman between 50 and 59 years old in good health. The sequenced material came from blood T cells: a sorted CD56 or NKG2C T cell subset, CD4+ or CD8+ T cells, or bulk PBMC T cells (not recorded which). The V call is TRBV29-1, the J call TRBJ2-2; lacking DNA, the TRBD2 call made by TCRdb goes unchecked. CDR3 sequence: CSVVRFLAGGGGTGELFF.